This T cell receptor beta chain is drawn from a study of cytomegalovirus exposure and HLA in healthy donors. Study-wide results and caveats: Clonal expansion, a later analysis showed, was greater in HLA-associated TCR beta chains than in equally common others. Published work reported that the classifier diagnosed cytomegalovirus status with high specificity and sensitivity. Across all donors, roughly uniform sequencing depth was an assumption of the presence/absence analyses.

Trimming at V came to 11 bases and at J to 8 bases, leaving 9 bases not matched to a gene. Looked up from germline, CDR1 is MNHEY and CDR2 is SVGAGI. This CDR3 spans 12 amino acids. On this clone: Its target is unknown.

The PCR employed 60 Vbeta primers together with 13 Jbeta primers. Per the authors' pipeline: In a later analysis, of some 80 million unique beta chains, 9 million to 11 million appeared in at least two donors. This table comes from immunoSEQ multiplex PCR, and its TCRdb copy is limited to in-frame clones, with some not included. V, J and clone size derive from that table, while D and trimming were established from the DNA sequence. Of over 200,000 clones in the sample, 75% to 85% are singletons; the top ten hold less than 3%. The chain couples TRBV6-5 to TRBJ1-2; 9 positions agree with TRBD1. This TCR was sampled from a woman between 55 and 75 years old in good health and CMV-seropositive. Sequenced: PBMCs. In nucleotides, the CDR3 is TGTGCCGCACTGGGACAGGGCTACGGCTACACCTTC. Residues: CAALGQGYGYTF.